This note documents a single TCR beta chain sequence. Its antigen is not known. The TCR beta cDNA libraries contained unique molecular identifiers. In TCRdb, the PCR reads were re-called with MiXCR into one record per CDR3 protein. The data hold hundreds of thousands of distinct CDR3 sequences, with roughly three fifths observed a single time. Trimming shortened V by 6 bases and J by 4 bases, and 19 bases separated the two germline ends. Germline lookup yields CDR1 DFQATT and CDR2 SNEGSKA (reference sequence). The CDR3 runs 15 residues. This specimen belongs to a study of post-analysis software for immune sequencing data. Findings and caveats of the study: Elevated frequency relative to controls characterized four or five TRBV segments in patients, TRBV5-6, TRBV5-1 and TRBV20-1 among them.

This chain links TRBV20-1 with TRBJ1-5; unclear D gene. Sample: blood. The TCR comes from a girl aged 2-10 years with multiple sclerosis. The CDR3 is CSAMTGQNTNQPQHF. CDR3 coding DNA: TGCAGTGCGATGACTGGGCAGAATACGAATCAGCCCCAGCATTTT.